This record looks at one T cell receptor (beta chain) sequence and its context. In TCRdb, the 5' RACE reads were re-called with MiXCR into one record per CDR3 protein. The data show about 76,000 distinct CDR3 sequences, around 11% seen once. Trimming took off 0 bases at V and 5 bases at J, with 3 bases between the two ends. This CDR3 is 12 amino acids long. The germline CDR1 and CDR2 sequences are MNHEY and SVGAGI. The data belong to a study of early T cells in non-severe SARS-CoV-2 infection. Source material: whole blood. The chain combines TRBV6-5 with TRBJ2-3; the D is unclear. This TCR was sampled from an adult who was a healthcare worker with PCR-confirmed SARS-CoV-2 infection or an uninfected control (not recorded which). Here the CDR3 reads CASSYSGDTQYF. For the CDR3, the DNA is TGTGCCAGCAGTTACTCCGGAGATACGCAGTATTTT.